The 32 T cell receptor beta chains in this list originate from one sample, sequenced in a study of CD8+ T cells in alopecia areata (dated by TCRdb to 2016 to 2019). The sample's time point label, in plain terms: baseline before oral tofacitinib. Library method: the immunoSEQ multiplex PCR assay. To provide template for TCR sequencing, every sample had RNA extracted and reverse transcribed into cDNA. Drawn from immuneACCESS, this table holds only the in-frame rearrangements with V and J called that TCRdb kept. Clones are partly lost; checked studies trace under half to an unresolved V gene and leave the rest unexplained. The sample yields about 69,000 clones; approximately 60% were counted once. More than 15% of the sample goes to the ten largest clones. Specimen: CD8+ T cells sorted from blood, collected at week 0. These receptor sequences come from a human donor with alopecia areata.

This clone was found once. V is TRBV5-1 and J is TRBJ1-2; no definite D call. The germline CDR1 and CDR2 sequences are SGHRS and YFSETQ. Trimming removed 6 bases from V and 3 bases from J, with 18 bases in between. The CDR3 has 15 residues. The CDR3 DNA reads TGCGCCAGCACCCATGGGAACAGACCTCACTATGGCTACACCTTC. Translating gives CASTHGNRPHYGYTF.

CDR3 nucleotides: TGCAGCGTTGAGGGGGGCAACGAGCAGTACTTC. The encoded protein is CSVEGGNEQYF. This chain connects TRBV29-1 to TRBJ2-7; D tentatively fits TRBD1 or TRBD2 (6 bases each). The CDR3 loop spans 11 amino acids. V was cut by 3 bases and J by 5 bases, with 8 bases left in between. In germline, CDR1 is SQVTM, CDR2 ANQGSEA.

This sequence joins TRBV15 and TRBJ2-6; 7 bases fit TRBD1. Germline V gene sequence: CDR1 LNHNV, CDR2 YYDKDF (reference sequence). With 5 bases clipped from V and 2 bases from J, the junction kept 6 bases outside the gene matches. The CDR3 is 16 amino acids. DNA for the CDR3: TGTGCCACCAGCGTCCCCAGGGGGACTGGGGCCAACGTCCTGACTTTC. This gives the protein CATSVPRGTGANVLTF.

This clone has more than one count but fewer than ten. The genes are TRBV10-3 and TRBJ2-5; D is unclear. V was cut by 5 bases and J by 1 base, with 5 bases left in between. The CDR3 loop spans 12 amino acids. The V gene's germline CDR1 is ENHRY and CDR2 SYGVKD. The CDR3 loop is CAISRSQETQYF. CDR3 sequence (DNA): TGTGCCATCAGTAGATCCCAAGAGACCCAGTACTTC.

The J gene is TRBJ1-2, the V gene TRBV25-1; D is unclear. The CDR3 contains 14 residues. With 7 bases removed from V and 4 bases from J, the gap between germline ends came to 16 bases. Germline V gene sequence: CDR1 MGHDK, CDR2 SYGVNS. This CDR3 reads CASTIRARSYGYTF. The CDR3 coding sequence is TGTGCCAGCACCATAAGGGCCCGGAGCTATGGCTACACCTTC.

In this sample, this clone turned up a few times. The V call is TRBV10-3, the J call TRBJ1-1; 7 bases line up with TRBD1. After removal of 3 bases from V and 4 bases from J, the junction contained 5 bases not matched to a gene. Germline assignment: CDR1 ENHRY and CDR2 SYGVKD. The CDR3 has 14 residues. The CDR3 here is CAISESRGLTEAFF. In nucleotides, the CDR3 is TGTGCCATCAGTGAATCGAGGGGGCTCACTGAAGCTTTCTTT.

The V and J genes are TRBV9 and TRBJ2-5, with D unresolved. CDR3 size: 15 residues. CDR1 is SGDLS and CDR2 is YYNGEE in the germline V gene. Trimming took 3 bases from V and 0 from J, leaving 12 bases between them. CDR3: CASSDLGLHQETQYF. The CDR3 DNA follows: TGTGCCAGCAGCGATTTGGGCCTTCACCAAGAGACCCAGTACTTC.

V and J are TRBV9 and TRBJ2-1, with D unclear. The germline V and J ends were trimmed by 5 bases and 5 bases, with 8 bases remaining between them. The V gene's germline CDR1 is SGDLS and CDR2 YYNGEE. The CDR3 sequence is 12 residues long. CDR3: CASSAENNEQFF. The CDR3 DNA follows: TGTGCCAGCAGTGCAGAGAACAATGAGCAGTTCTTC.

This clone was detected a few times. The CDR3 bases are TGTGCCAGCAGTTTTCTGGGGAGTAGCAATCAGCCCCAGCATTTT. It codes for CASSFLGSSNQPQHF. The chain combines TRBV28 with TRBJ1-5; no firm D call. The V gene's germline CDR1 is MDHEN and CDR2 SYDVKM. This CDR3 spans 15 amino acids. V was shortened by 3 bases and J by 0 bases, with 9 bases between the two germline ends.

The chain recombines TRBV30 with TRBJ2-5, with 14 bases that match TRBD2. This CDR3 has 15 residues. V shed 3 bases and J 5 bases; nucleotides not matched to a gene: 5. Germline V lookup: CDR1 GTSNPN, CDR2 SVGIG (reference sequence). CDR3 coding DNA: TGTGCCTGGAGCCCGGGACTAGCGGGAGTCGAGACCCAGTACTTC. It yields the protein CAWSPGLAGVETQYF.

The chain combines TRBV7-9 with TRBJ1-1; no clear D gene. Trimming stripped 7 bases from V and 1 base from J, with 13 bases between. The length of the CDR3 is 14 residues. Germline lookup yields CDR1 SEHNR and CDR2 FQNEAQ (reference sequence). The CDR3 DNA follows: TGTGCCAGCACCCCAAATGTGAGGAACACTGAAGCTTTCTTT. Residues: CASTPNVRNTEAFF.

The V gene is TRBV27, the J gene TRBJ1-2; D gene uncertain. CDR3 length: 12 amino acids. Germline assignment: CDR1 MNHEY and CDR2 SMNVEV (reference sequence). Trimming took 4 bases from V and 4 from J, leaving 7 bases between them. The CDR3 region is CASSSGPYGYTF. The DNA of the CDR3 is TGTGCCAGCAGTTCTGGTCCCTATGGCTACACCTTC.

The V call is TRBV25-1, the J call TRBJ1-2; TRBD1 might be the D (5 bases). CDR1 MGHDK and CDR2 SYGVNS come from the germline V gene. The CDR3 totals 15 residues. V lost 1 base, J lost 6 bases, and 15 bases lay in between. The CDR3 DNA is TGTGCCAGCAGTGAATGGGAGGGGCGGTTCCATGGCTACACCTTC. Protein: CASSEWEGRFHGYTF.

The CDR3 loop is CASSLWMGTEAFF. Here the CDR3 DNA reads TGTGCCAGCAGCTTATGGATGGGTACTGAAGCTTTCTTT. J is TRBJ1-1 and V is TRBV11-1, with D hard to call. The CDR3 is 13 residues long. Per germline, CDR1 SGHAT and CDR2 FQDESV (reference sequence). V was clipped by 2 bases and J by 5 bases, with 9 bases between them. The whole variable domain, filled in from reference TRBV11-1 and TRBJ1-1, reads EAEVAQSPRYKITEKSQAVAFWCDPISGHATLYWYRQILGQGPELLVQFQDESVVDDSQLPKDRFSAERLKGVDSTLKIQPAELGDSAMYLCASSLWMGTEAFFGQGTRLTVV.

CDR3 residues: CASTMDRVYGYTF. For the CDR3, the DNA is TGTGCCAGCACCATGGACAGGGTCTATGGCTACACCTTC. The chain employs TRBV5-6 and TRBJ1-2, with 8 bases lining up with TRBD1. The CDR3 has 13 amino acids. Trimming cost V 6 bases and J 4 bases; bases outside gene matches: 5. Germline lookup yields CDR1 SGHDT and CDR2 YYEEEE.

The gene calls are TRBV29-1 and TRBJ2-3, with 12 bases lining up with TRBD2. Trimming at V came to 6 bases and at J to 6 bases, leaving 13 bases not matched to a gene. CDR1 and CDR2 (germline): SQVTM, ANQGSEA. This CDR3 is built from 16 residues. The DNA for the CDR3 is TGCAGCGTCGATCCACTAGCGGGAGGTCCCCGGGATACGCAGTATTTT. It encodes CSVDPLAGGPRDTQYF.

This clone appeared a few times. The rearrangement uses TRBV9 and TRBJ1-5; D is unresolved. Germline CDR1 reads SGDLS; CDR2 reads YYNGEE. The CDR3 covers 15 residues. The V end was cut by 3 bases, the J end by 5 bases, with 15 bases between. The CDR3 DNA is TGTGCCAGCAGCGCCGAGGGCCGGGCGGATCAGCCCCAGCATTTT. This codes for CASSAEGRADQPQHF.

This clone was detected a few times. CDR3 sequence reads: CASSDPVSYEQYF. DNA of the CDR3: TGTGCCAGCAGTGACCCAGTGTCCTACGAGCAGTACTTC. The chain combines TRBV25-1 with TRBJ2-7; D ambiguous. V lost 3 bases, J lost 1 base, and 7 bases lay in between. The CDR3 is made up of 13 amino acids. Germline-derived CDR1 and CDR2 are MGHDK and SYGVNS.

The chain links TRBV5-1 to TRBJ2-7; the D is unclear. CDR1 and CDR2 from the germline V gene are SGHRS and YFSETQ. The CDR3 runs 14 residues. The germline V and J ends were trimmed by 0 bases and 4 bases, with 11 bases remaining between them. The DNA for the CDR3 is TGCGCCAGCAGCTTGGAACTACCGAGTTACGAGCAGTACTTC. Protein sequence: CASSLELPSYEQYF.

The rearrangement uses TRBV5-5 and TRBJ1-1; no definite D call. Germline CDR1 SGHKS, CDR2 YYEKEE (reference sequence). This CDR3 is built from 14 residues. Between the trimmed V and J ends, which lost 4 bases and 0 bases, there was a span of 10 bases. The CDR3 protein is CASSRGFMNTEAFF. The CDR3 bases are TGTGCCAGCAGCCGGGGTTTTATGAACACTGAAGCTTTCTTT. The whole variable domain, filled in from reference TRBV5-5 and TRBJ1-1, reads DAGVTQSPTHLIKTRGQQVTLRCSPISGHKSVSWYQQVLGQGPQFIFQYYEKEERGRGNFPDRFSARQFPNYSSELNVNALLLGDSALYLCASSRGFMNTEAFFGQGTRLTVV.

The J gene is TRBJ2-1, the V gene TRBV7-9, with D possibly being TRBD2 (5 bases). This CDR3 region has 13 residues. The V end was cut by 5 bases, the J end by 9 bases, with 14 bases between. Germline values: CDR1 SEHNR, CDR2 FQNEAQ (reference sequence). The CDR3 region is CASSLLTAGEQFF. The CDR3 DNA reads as TGTGCCAGCAGCCTGCTTACGGCGGGTGAGCAGTTCTTC.

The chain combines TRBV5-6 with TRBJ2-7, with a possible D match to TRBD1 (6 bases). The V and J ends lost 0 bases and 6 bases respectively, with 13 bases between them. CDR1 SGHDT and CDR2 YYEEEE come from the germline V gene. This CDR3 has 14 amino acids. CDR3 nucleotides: TGTGCCAGCAGCTTGGGCAGACAGGTACGCGAGCAGTACTTC. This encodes CASSLGRQVREQYF.

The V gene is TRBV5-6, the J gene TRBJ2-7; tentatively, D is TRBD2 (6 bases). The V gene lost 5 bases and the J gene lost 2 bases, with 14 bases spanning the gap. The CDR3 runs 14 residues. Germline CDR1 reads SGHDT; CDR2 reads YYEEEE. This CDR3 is CASRSAGRPYEQYF. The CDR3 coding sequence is TGTGCCAGCAGAAGCGCGGGACGGCCCTACGAGCAGTACTTC.

CDR3 in DNA: TGCGCCAGCAGCCAACGGACCGGAGAAGCTTTCTTT. This gives the protein CASSQRTGEAFF. V and J are TRBV4-1 and TRBJ1-1, with D uncertain. V dropped 2 bases and J dropped 8 bases, with 9 bases sitting between them. Germline V lookup: CDR1 MGHRA, CDR2 YSYEKL. CDR3 length: 12 residues.

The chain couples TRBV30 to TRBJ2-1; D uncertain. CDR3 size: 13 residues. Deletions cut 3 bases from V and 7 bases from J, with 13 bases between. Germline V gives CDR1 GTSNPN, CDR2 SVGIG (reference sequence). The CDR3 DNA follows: TGTGCCTGGAGCCCAGACTGGTCGAATGAGCAGTTCTTC. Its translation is CAWSPDWSNEQFF.

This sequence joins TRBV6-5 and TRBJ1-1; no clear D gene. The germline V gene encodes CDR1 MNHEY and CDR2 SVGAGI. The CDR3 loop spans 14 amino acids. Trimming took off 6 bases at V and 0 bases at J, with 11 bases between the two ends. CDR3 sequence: CASRSESMNTEAFF. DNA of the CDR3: TGTGCCAGCAGGTCAGAAAGCATGAACACTGAAGCTTTCTTT.

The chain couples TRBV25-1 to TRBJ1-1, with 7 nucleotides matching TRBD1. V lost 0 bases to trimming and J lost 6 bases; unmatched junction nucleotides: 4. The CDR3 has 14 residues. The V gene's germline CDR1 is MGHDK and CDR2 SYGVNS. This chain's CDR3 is CASSEYDRAAEAFF. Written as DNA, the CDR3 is TGTGCCAGCAGTGAATACGACAGGGCGGCTGAAGCTTTCTTT.

The CDR3 nucleotides are TGTGCCAGCAGCCCTATTGGGAGCGGGGGCTACGAGCAGTACTTC. This translates into CASSPIGSGGYEQYF. V gene TRBV5-4 combines with J gene TRBJ2-7; 8 bases map to TRBD2. The length of the CDR3 is 15 residues. J was trimmed by 3 bases and V by 4 bases; bases with no gene match: 9. CDR1 SGHNT and CDR2 YYREEE come from the germline V gene (reference sequence).

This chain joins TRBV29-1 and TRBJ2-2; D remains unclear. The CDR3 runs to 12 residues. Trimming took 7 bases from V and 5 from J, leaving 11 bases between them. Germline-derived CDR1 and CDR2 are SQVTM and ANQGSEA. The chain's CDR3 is CSADQGTGELFF. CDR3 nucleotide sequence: TGCAGCGCTGACCAAGGAACCGGGGAGCTGTTTTTT.

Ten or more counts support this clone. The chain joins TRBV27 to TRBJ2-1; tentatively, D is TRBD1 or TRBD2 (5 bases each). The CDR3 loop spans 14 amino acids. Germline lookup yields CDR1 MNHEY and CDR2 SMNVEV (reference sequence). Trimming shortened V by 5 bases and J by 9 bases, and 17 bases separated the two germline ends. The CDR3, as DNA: TGTGCCAGCAGTCCAAGGACAATAGGAGGTGAGCAGTTCTTC. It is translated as CASSPRTIGGEQFF.

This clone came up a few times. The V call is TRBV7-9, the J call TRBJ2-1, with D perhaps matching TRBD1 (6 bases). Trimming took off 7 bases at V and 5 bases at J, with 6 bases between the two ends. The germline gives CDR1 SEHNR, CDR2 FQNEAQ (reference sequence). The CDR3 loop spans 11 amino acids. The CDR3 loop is CASKGDNEQFF. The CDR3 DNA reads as TGTGCCAGCAAGGGGGACAATGAGCAGTTCTTC.

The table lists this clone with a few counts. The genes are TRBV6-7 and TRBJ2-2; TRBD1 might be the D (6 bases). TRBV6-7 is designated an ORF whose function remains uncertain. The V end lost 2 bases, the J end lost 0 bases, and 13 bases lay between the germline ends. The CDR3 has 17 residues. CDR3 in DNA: TGTGCCAGCAGTTACAGGGACACCCTCTCGAACACCGGGGAGCTGTTTTTT. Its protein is CASSYRDTLSNTGELFF.